These 13 T cell receptor beta chains came from one sample sequenced in a study of cytomegalovirus exposure and HLA in healthy donors. Assay: immunoSEQ multiplex PCR; the TCRdb copy retains only in-frame clones and omits some. Here the sample spans 100,000 to 150,000 clones, around 94% being singletons. Source material: PBMCs. These TCRs come from a woman aged 18-35 years in good health and CMV-seronegative.

Details on this clone: Other DNA sequences in the sample encode the same CDR3. The chain carries TRBV5-1 and TRBJ2-1, with 12 bases that match TRBD2. Germline loops: CDR1 SGHRS, CDR2 YFSETQ. V shed 0 bases, J shed 8 bases, and the junction held 3 bases outside the gene matches. The CDR3 is 15 residues long. CDR3 loop: CASSLVLAGGDEQFF. CDR3 in DNA: TGCGCCAGCAGCTTGGTACTAGCGGGGGGTGATGAGCAGTTCTTC.

This chain connects TRBV28 to TRBJ1-1, with a weak D call TRBD1 (6 bases). Germline lookup yields CDR1 MDHEN and CDR2 SYDVKM. The V gene lost 6 bases and the J gene lost 7 bases, with 18 bases spanning the gap. The CDR3 is made up of 14 amino acids. CDR3 bases: TGTGCCAGCAGCCCGGGACATCCGACTGGTGAAGCTTTCTTT. As protein: CASSPGHPTGEAFF.

The chain joins TRBV29-1 to TRBJ2-7; 9 bases are a match to TRBD1. V was clipped by 6 bases and J by 5 bases; unmatched bases: 17. The CDR3 extends over 16 amino acids. CDR1 is SQVTM, CDR2 ANQGSEA, per germline. The CDR3 is CSVRGQGILPLNEQYF. CDR3 DNA sequence: TGCAGCGTGCGGGGACAGGGTATTTTACCCTTGAACGAGCAGTACTTC.

This clone was seen a single time. CDR3: CASSPGTSVSTDTQYF. As DNA, the CDR3 is TGTGCCAGCAGCCCAGGGACTAGCGTGAGCACAGATACGCAGTATTTT. This chain joins TRBV11-2 and TRBJ2-3, with TRBD2 identical over 10 bases. Germline V gene lookup returns CDR1 SGHAT and CDR2 FQNNGV. This CDR3 contains 16 residues. Losses at the gene ends were 5 bases for V and 0 bases for J; bases not matched to a gene: 5.

Here the CDR3 reads CASSPRGYGYTF. For the CDR3, the DNA is TGCGCCAGCAGCCCTCGGGGCTATGGCTACACCTTC. The rearrangement links TRBV5-1 to TRBJ1-2; D ambiguous. Germline lookup yields CDR1 SGHRS and CDR2 YFSETQ. V lost 4 bases and J lost 4, with 8 bases in between. There are 12 residues in the CDR3.

This chain connects TRBV7-6 to TRBJ2-4; D might be TRBD1 (5 bases). The CDR3 totals 16 residues. The germline V and J ends were trimmed by 0 bases and 9 bases, with 18 bases remaining between them. The germline V gene encodes CDR1 SGHVS and CDR2 FNYEAQ. CDR3 in DNA: TGTGCCAGCAGCTTAGCGAACTCGGGCCAGGGTGGCATTCAGTACTTC. Its translation is CASSLANSGQGGIQYF.

This sequence joins TRBV4-1 and TRBJ2-7; 7 bases match TRBD2. Per the germline V gene, CDR1 is MGHRA and CDR2 is YSYEKL. V was clipped by 0 bases and J by 4 bases; unmatched bases: 6. The CDR3 loop spans 15 amino acids. CDR3 protein: CASSQENSGPYEQYF. The CDR3, as DNA: TGCGCCAGCAGCCAAGAAAATAGCGGGCCGTACGAGCAGTACTTC.

The V and J genes are TRBV15 and TRBJ2-7; 11 bases are a match to TRBD2. Germline V CDR1 and CDR2: LNHNV, YYDKDF (reference sequence). There are 15 residues in the CDR3. After removal of 3 bases from V and 3 bases from J, the junction contained 4 bases not matched to a gene. CDR3 coding DNA: TGTGCCACCAGCAGCGCTAGCGGGGGGCACTACGAGCAGTACTTC. Its protein product is CATSSASGGHYEQYF.

DNA of the CDR3: TGTGCCAGCAGCCAATCGGGGGCACTCGGCACCTATGGCTACACCTTC. This sequence encodes CASSQSGALGTYGYTF. The chain carries TRBV16 and TRBJ1-2, with a tentative D call TRBD1 (6 bases). The CDR3 covers 16 residues. Looked up from germline, CDR1 is KGHSY and CDR2 is FQNENV. Trimming stripped 0 bases from V and 4 bases from J, with 15 bases between.

As concerns this clone: The junction differs from germline at one of its ends, possibly a read error. The rearrangement links TRBV7-9 to TRBJ2-3, with 7 bases lining up with TRBD2. Germline CDR1 and CDR2: SEHNR and FQNEAQ (reference sequence). The CDR3 has 12 amino acids. The CDR3 region has the DNA TGTGCCAGCAGCTTAGCGGGGGAGGGACGGCGATTT. Translation: CASSLAGEGRRF.

The chain has TRBV28 and TRBJ1-3; D is undetermined. V gave up 6 bases and J gave up 1 base, with 10 bases separating them. The CDR3 length is 14 residues. Per the germline V gene, CDR1 is MDHEN and CDR2 is SYDVKM. This chain's CDR3 is CASRRDGSGNTIYF. The CDR3, as DNA: TGTGCCAGCAGACGCGACGGGTCTGGAAACACCATATATTTT.

The table lists this clone with a count of one. V and J are TRBV9 and TRBJ2-2; TRBD1 is a possible D gene (5 bases). Germline V gives CDR1 SGDLS, CDR2 YYNGEE. The V and J ends lost 1 base and 4 bases respectively, with 5 bases between them. CDR3 size: 13 residues. CDR3 DNA sequence: TGTGCCAGCAGCGTACAGGGCACCGGGGAGCTGTTTTTT. It translates to CASSVQGTGELFF. The full variable domain, rest sourced from reference TRBV9 and TRBJ2-2, is DSGVTQTPKHLITATGQRVTLRCSPRSGDLSVYWYQQSLDQGLQFLIQYYNGEERAKGNILERFSAQQFPDLHSELNLSSLELGDSALYFCASSVQGTGELFFGEGSRLTVL.

The chain couples TRBV27 to TRBJ2-7; tentatively, D is TRBD2 (5 bases). Trimming cost V 2 bases and J 6 bases, with 14 bases left between them. The CDR3 runs 14 residues. Germline CDR1 and CDR2: MNHEY and SMNVEV (reference sequence). This CDR3 is CASSLGLPAGEQYF. The CDR3, as DNA: TGTGCCAGCAGTTTAGGCCTCCCGGCGGGCGAGCAGTACTTC.